The next 22 T cell receptor beta chains were all read from a single sample in a study of patients and donors after allogeneic stem cell transplantation. One entry per CDR3 protein results from TCRdb running MiXCR on the RT-PCR reads. The table has 400,000 to 500,000 distinct CDR3 sequences, 16% seen once. Sequenced sample: blood, either unsorted or a sorted T cell fraction (not recorded which). These receptors were taken from a human donor who was either an allogeneic HSCT recipient or a stem cell or donor lymphocyte infusion donor (not recorded which). It is not recorded whose cells these are; they may come from a transplant donor.

This clonotype appeared a few times. The rearrangement joins TRBV20-1 to TRBJ1-5, with 10 bases lining up with TRBD1. Germline CDR1 is DFQATT and CDR2 is SNEGSKA (reference sequence). The CDR3 runs 15 residues. Trimming cost V 3 bases and J 5 bases; bases outside gene matches: 7. The CDR3 protein is CSASETGGFYQPQHF. In DNA, the CDR3 is TGCAGTGCTAGCGAGACAGGGGGCTTCTATCAGCCCCAGCATTTT.

This clonotype has more than one count but fewer than ten. V gene TRBV20-1 combines with J gene TRBJ2-3; D may be TRBD2 (5 bases). This CDR3 region has 15 residues. Trimming removed 3 bases from V and 0 bases from J, with 13 bases in between. Germline V gene sequence: CDR1 DFQATT, CDR2 SNEGSKA (reference sequence). The CDR3 loop reads CSASGGVGSTDTQYF. In nucleotides, the CDR3 is TGCAGTGCTAGCGGAGGTGTTGGTAGCACAGATACGCAGTATTTT.

This clonotype was recorded a few times. The chain uses TRBV2 and TRBJ2-1; no clear D. Germline V gene data show CDR1 as SNHLY and CDR2 as FYNNEI. Trimming shortened V by 2 bases and J by 15 bases, and 8 bases separated the two germline ends. The CDR3 is made up of 10 amino acids. This chain's CDR3 is CASSEPGRFF. The CDR3 nucleotides are TGTGCCAGCAGTGAACCGGGTCGGTTCTTC.

The CDR3 bases are TGCAGTGCTAGAGATCCGGGACAAAGAGGAGAGACCCAGTACTTC. It yields the protein CSARDPGQRGETQYF. The V call is TRBV20-1, the J call TRBJ2-5, with D maybe TRBD1 (6 bases). Germline CDR1 is DFQATT and CDR2 is SNEGSKA (reference sequence). V was pared by 0 bases and J by 4 bases, with 15 bases between. This CDR3 region has 15 residues.

A few counts support this clonotype. The V gene is TRBV6-1, the J gene TRBJ2-2, with D perhaps matching TRBD2 (6 bases). The CDR3 loop spans 16 amino acids. The V end lost 2 bases, the J end lost 3 bases, and 13 bases lay between the germline ends. The V gene's germline CDR1 is MNHNS and CDR2 SASEGT. CDR3 sequence: CASSEMAGHYTGELFF. For the CDR3, the DNA is TGTGCCAGCAGTGAAATGGCGGGGCATTACACCGGGGAGCTGTTTTTT.

This clonotype was seen only a few times. The V and J genes are TRBV20-1 and TRBJ1-5; D gene uncertain. The CDR3 extends over 14 amino acids. V was cut by 1 base and J by 7 bases, with 14 bases left in between. Germline V gene data show CDR1 as DFQATT and CDR2 as SNEGSKA (reference sequence). CDR3 sequence (DNA): TGCAGTGCTAGAGTGGACTCTAAGCCCCAGCCCCAGCATTTT. Its protein product is CSARVDSKPQPQHF.

The rearrangement links TRBV25-1 to TRBJ1-2, with D tentatively TRBD1 (5 bases). The ends were cut back, 9 bases at V and 4 bases at J, with 9 bases in the middle. The CDR3 contains 11 residues. In germline, CDR1 is MGHDK, CDR2 SYGVNS. The CDR3 loop reads CASVGGYGYTF. DNA for the CDR3: TGTGCCAGTGTCGGGGGCTATGGCTACACCTTC.

CDR3 in DNA: TGTGCCAGCAGTTTAAAAGGAACAGGCTATGGCTACACCTTC. This sequence encodes CASSLKGTGYGYTF. The chain links TRBV27 to TRBJ1-2; D might be TRBD1 (5 bases). V lost 2 bases and J lost 4, with 11 bases in between. This CDR3 comprises 14 residues. The V gene's germline CDR1 is MNHEY and CDR2 SMNVEV (reference sequence).

The J gene is TRBJ2-7, the V gene TRBV4-2; unclear D gene. Germline V gene lookup returns CDR1 LGHNA and CDR2 YNFKEQ. The CDR3 length is 16 residues. V lost 1 base and J 1 base, leaving 14 bases between the germline ends. The CDR3 here is CASSQVDRGRSYEQYF. The CDR3 DNA is TGTGCCAGCAGCCAAGTTGATAGAGGCAGATCCTACGAGCAGTACTTC.

The DNA of the CDR3 is TGTGCCAGCAGCGATGGACTAAGCGGCGGGCAGTTCTTC. The encoded protein is CASSDGLSGGQFF. V gene TRBV7-9 combines with J gene TRBJ2-1; D is possibly TRBD2 (6 bases). CDR1 SEHNR and CDR2 FQNEAQ come from the germline V gene (reference sequence). V lost 5 bases and J lost 12, with 17 bases in between. CDR3 length: 13 residues.

The V and J genes are TRBV19 and TRBJ2-1; 12 bases are shared with TRBD2. This CDR3 comprises 16 residues. J gave up 6 bases and V 3 bases, and 6 bases lay outside the gene matches. In germline, CDR1 is LNHDA, CDR2 SQIVND (reference sequence). CDR3 protein: CASSIVLAGGPNEQFF. The CDR3 region has the DNA TGTGCCAGTAGTATTGTCCTAGCGGGAGGGCCCAATGAGCAGTTCTTC.

CDR3 region: CASSVLRASSGNTIYF. DNA for the CDR3: TGTGCCAGCAGTGTCCTGCGGGCCAGCTCTGGAAACACCATATATTTT. The chain couples TRBV2 to TRBJ1-3, with D uncertain. Trimming removed 4 bases at V and 0 bases at J, with 13 bases between. This CDR3 has 16 amino acids. Germline values: CDR1 SNHLY, CDR2 FYNNEI.

The chain is built from TRBV9 and TRBJ1-2; tentative D call: TRBD1 (6 bases). Germline V gives CDR1 SGDLS, CDR2 YYNGEE. The CDR3 is 15 residues long. V shed 3 bases and J shed 0 bases, with 12 bases lying between them. The CDR3 sequence: CASSEGGFPNYGYTF. CDR3 sequence (DNA): TGTGCCAGCAGCGAAGGGGGGTTCCCTAACTATGGCTACACCTTC.

The chain couples TRBV3-1 to TRBJ2-7, with 13 bases that match TRBD2. V shed 4 bases, J shed 4 bases, and the junction held 7 bases outside the gene matches. Germline V gives CDR1 LGHDT, CDR2 YNNKEL (reference sequence). The CDR3 sequence is 16 residues long. The CDR3 DNA reads TGTGCCAGCAGCCGGACTAGCGGGAGATGGGGTTACGAGCAGTACTTC. Translation: CASSRTSGRWGYEQYF.

The gene calls are TRBV7-3 and TRBJ2-3; 8 bases are a match to TRBD2. The CDR3 length is 14 residues. Per germline, CDR1 SGHTA and CDR2 FQGTGA. Trimming cost V 5 bases and J 5 bases; bases outside gene matches: 6. Here the CDR3 reads CASSTGGGRDTQYF. CDR3 sequence (DNA): TGTGCCAGCAGCACCGGGGGGGGTAGAGATACGCAGTATTTT.

This clonotype was seen more than once but under ten times. V is TRBV5-1 and J is TRBJ1-6; D gene ambiguous. V gave up 4 bases and J gave up 1 base, with 9 bases separating them. The germline V gene encodes CDR1 SGHRS and CDR2 YFSETQ. The CDR3 contains 15 residues. CDR3 region: CASSRAASYNSPLHF. The CDR3 nucleotides read TGCGCCAGCAGCCGGGCTGCATCCTATAATTCACCCCTCCACTTT. Together with reference TRBV5-1 and TRBJ1-6, the CDR3 gives the full variable domain: KAGVTQTPRYLIKTRGQQVTLSCSPISGHRSVSWYQQTPGQGLQFLFEYFSETQRNKGNFPGRFSGRQFSNSRSEMNVSTLELGDSALYLCASSRAASYNSPLHFGNGTRLTVT.

The genes are TRBV20-1 and TRBJ2-5, with 9 bases fitting TRBD2. With V trimmed by 3 bases and J by 2 bases, 10 bases remained unmatched. The germline V gene encodes CDR1 DFQATT and CDR2 SNEGSKA (reference sequence). This CDR3 has 16 residues. DNA of the CDR3: TGCAGTGCTAGGGGTCTTAGCGGGAGAGGACAAGAGACCCAGTACTTC. The encoded protein is CSARGLSGRGQETQYF.

V gene TRBV6-5 combines with J gene TRBJ2-3; D is ambiguous. Germline assignment: CDR1 MNHEY and CDR2 SVGAGI. The ends were cut back, 4 bases at V and 3 bases at J, with 11 bases in the middle. This CDR3 has 14 residues. The CDR3 here is CASSSSPRTDTQYF. The CDR3 bases are TGTGCCAGCAGTTCCTCTCCTAGAACAGATACGCAGTATTTT.

CDR3 sequence (DNA): TGCAGTGCTACCTTCGATCACGGGGTGTACGAGCAGTACTTC. This encodes CSATFDHGVYEQYF. The chain couples TRBV20-1 to TRBJ2-7, with D perhaps matching TRBD2 (5 bases). CDR1 and CDR2 (germline): DFQATT, SNEGSKA (reference sequence). V was shortened by 4 bases and J by 4 bases, with 17 bases between the two germline ends. The CDR3 consists of 14 residues.

The genes are TRBV29-1 and TRBJ1-2; the D gene is possibly TRBD1 (6 bases). Germline V lookup: CDR1 SQVTM, CDR2 ANQGSEA. V dropped 1 base and J dropped 12 bases, with 24 bases sitting between them. CDR3 size: 15 residues. CDR3 nucleotides: TGCAGCGTTGAAGTAGGGGGTGGCGGGGCCCGTCCCCACACCTTC. Protein product: CSVEVGGGGARPHTF.

V and J are TRBV27 and TRBJ1-1; no firm D call. Trimming took off 2 bases at V and 8 bases at J, with 9 bases between the two ends. Germline loops: CDR1 MNHEY, CDR2 SMNVEV (reference sequence). This CDR3 has 12 residues. DNA of the CDR3: TGTGCCAGCAGTTTAACCGGGAGAGAAGCTTTCTTT. As protein: CASSLTGREAFF.

This clonotype was seen a handful of times. V is TRBV4-3 and J is TRBJ2-3; 8 bases fit TRBD1. With 4 bases clipped from V and 4 bases from J, the junction kept 7 bases outside the gene matches. This CDR3 has 15 residues. Germline V gene sequence: CDR1 LGHNA, CDR2 YSLEER. The DNA of the CDR3 is TGCGCCAGCAGCCCCCAGGGGGCGTTGGCAGATACGCAGTATTTT. Its protein is CASSPQGALADTQYF.